A single sample is the source of the 19 T cell receptor beta chains below, sequenced in a study of monozygotic twins with inflammatory bowel disease (dated by TCRdb to about 2019). Preparation of the library involved 5' RACE. For sequencing, an Illumina HiSeq 2500 was employed. TCRdb reanalyzed the reads, keeping one entry per CDR3 protein sequence and omitting DNA. The sample's table lists a count of fewer than 150,000 distinct CDR3 sequences. The ten largest clones represent 2% to 3% of the sample. Sequenced: blood. These receptors were taken from a human donor with ulcerative colitis or Crohn's disease, or a healthy co-twin of an affected twin (not recorded which).

The chain has TRBV19 and TRBJ2-7; TCRdb reports TRBD1, a call that lacks DNA to check it against. This CDR3 spans 14 amino acids. CDR1 LNHDA and CDR2 SQIVND come from the germline V gene (reference sequence). The chain's CDR3 is CASRPPGPGDEQYF.

This chain uses TRBV5-1 with TRBJ1-4. From germline, CDR1 is SGHRS and CDR2 YFSETQ. The CDR3 contains 17 residues. CDR3 amino acids: CASSLVPVVSTNEKLFF. Using reference TRBV5-1 and TRBJ1-4 for the parts outside the CDR3, the full variable domain is KAGVTQTPRYLIKTRGQQVTLSCSPISGHRSVSWYQQTPGQGLQFLFEYFSETQRNKGNFPGRFSGRQFSNSRSEMNVSTLELGDSALYLCASSLVPVVSTNEKLFFGSGTQLSVL.

The V and J genes are TRBV7-8 and TRBJ1-5; the TCRdb D gene call, TRBD1, has no DNA to confirm it. The CDR3 is 15 amino acids. Per germline, CDR1 SGHVS and CDR2 FQNEAQ. CDR3 sequence reads: CASSKGGQPNQPQHF.

The chain recombines TRBV7-9 with TRBJ1-5. CDR3 size: 14 residues. CDR1 and CDR2 from the germline V gene are SEHNR and FQNEAQ (reference sequence). CDR3 sequence: CASSLGDYNQPQHF. The full variable domain, completed using reference TRBV7-9 and TRBJ1-5, is DTGVSQNPRHKITKRGQNVTFRCDPISEHNRLYWYRQTLGQGPEFLTYFQNEAQLEKSRLLSDRFSAERPKGSFSTLEIQRTEQGDSAMYLCASSLGDYNQPQHFGDGTRLSIL.

The chain recombines TRBV4-1 with TRBJ2-5; the D call from TCRdb, TRBD1, cannot be confirmed without DNA. The CDR3 spans 16 residues. Germline V gene lookup returns CDR1 MGHRA and CDR2 YSYEKL. CDR3 loop: CASSQGLMGGWETQYF.

The V and J genes are TRBV4-1 and TRBJ2-5; TCRdb's D gene call, TRBD1, goes unchecked for lack of DNA. CDR3 length: 14 amino acids. CDR1 and CDR2 from the germline V gene are MGHRA and YSYEKL. CDR3 amino acids: CASSQVGEQETQYF.

This chain uses TRBV12-3 or TRBV12-4 with TRBJ2-7; TCRdb calls TRBD2, which cannot be checked without DNA. The CDR3 contains 16 residues. The CDR3 here is CASSSREGPLAYEQYF.

The chain combines TRBV7-2 with TRBJ1-2; the D call from TCRdb, TRBD1, cannot be confirmed without DNA. The CDR3 loop spans 16 amino acids. Germline CDR1 reads SGHTA; CDR2 reads FQGNSA. CDR3 residues: CASSLTGGAKNYGYTF.

The chain joins TRBV4-3 to TRBJ2-3; TCRdb reports TRBD2, a call that lacks DNA to check it against. The CDR3 loop spans 16 amino acids. Germline CDR1 LGHNA, CDR2 YSLEER. The CDR3 region is CASSQFLAGVGDTQYF.

V is TRBV4-2 and J is TRBJ2-2. The V gene's germline CDR1 is LGHNA and CDR2 YNFKEQ. CDR3 length: 15 amino acids. CDR3 protein: CASSHPRTNTGELFF.

The J gene is TRBJ1-5, the V gene TRBV7-2; the TCRdb D gene call, TRBD1, has no DNA to confirm it. The CDR3 sequence is 15 residues long. The germline V gene has CDR1 SGHTA and CDR2 FQGNSA. CDR3 region: CASSSRQGGNQPQHF.

CDR3 protein: CASSADARAYEQYF. V gene TRBV5-5 combines with J gene TRBJ2-7. This CDR3 region has 14 residues. Germline lookup yields CDR1 SGHKS and CDR2 YYEKEE (reference sequence).

The CDR3 region is CASSHRTDFTDTQYF. The chain has TRBV4-3 and TRBJ2-3; TCRdb picks TRBD1, but there is no DNA to check that call. This CDR3 is built from 15 residues. Germline V gene data show CDR1 as LGHNA and CDR2 as YSLEER.

The gene calls are TRBV20-1 and TRBJ2-1. The CDR3 consists of 13 residues. Germline V gene lookup returns CDR1 DFQATT and CDR2 SNEGSKA (reference sequence). CDR3 protein: CSLAGSSYNEQFF.

This rearrangement joins TRBV7-2 to TRBJ2-1; TCRdb selects TRBD2, and the lack of DNA leaves this call unchecked. The CDR3 sequence is 13 residues long. CDR1 is SGHTA, CDR2 FQGNSA, per germline. The CDR3 protein is CASSLGLDNEQFF.

J is TRBJ1-6 and V is TRBV7-9. In germline, CDR1 is SEHNR, CDR2 FQNEAQ (reference sequence). The CDR3 runs to 14 residues. The CDR3 region is CASSSERANSPLHF.

The rearrangement uses TRBV6-4 and TRBJ2-3. In germline, CDR1 is MRHNA, CDR2 SNTAGT. The CDR3 runs 15 residues. The chain's CDR3 is CASSDSPGYTDTQYF.

This chain connects TRBV7-8 to TRBJ2-2; TCRdb picks TRBD2, but there is no DNA to check that call. Germline V gene lookup returns CDR1 SGHVS and CDR2 FQNEAQ. The CDR3 has 15 amino acids. CDR3 region: CASSLGVAGSGELFF.

V gene TRBV7-9 combines with J gene TRBJ2-7. CDR1 and CDR2 from the germline V gene are SEHNR and FQNEAQ (reference sequence). This CDR3 has 15 amino acids. The CDR3 region is CASSLAPLKSYEQYF.